One sample yielded the 27 T cell receptor beta chains listed below, sequenced in a study of shared clonotypes between healthy human individuals. The table came from immunoSEQ multiplex PCR; TCRdb's copy has only in-frame clones and leaves some out. The profile shows 800,000 or so clones, roughly 96% of them singletons. Terminally differentiated effector memory CD45RA+ cells were excluded by CCR7 positive selection of CD45RO-negative cells. The specimen sequenced was naive CD8+ T cells sorted from blood. The receptors derive from a man aged 25-40 years in good health.

This chain links TRBV29-1 with TRBJ2-5; 10 bases align to TRBD2. Germline CDR1 and CDR2: SQVTM and ANQGSEA. The CDR3 loop spans 15 amino acids. The ends lost 3 bases at V and 3 bases at J; junction bases unmatched: 7. CDR3 region: CSVDRALAGEETQYF. CDR3 bases: TGCAGCGTTGATCGGGCCCTAGCGGGAGAAGAGACCCAGTACTTC. The variable domain in full, completed from reference TRBV29-1 and TRBJ2-5, reads SAVISQKPSRDICQRGTSLTIQCQVDSQVTMMFWYRQQPGQSLTLIATANQGSEATYESGFVIDKFPISRPNLTFSTLTVSNMSPEDSSIYLCSVDRALAGEETQYFGPGTRLLVL.

The chain uses TRBV5-4 and TRBJ2-1, with D uncertain. This CDR3 has 13 residues. The germline V gene has CDR1 SGHNT and CDR2 YYREEE (reference sequence). V was shortened by 3 bases and J by 8 bases, with 12 bases between the two germline ends. The CDR3 bases are TGTGCCAGCAGCTGGATCCAAGGGTATGAGCAGTTCTTC. Protein product: CASSWIQGYEQFF.

The gene calls are TRBV5-1 and TRBJ2-3, with 10 bases lining up with TRBD1. V trimming: 0 bases; J trimming: 6 bases; junction bases outside the gene matches: 7. The CDR3 runs 16 residues. CDR1 is SGHRS and CDR2 is YFSETQ in the germline V gene. Here the CDR3 DNA reads TGCGCCAGCAGCTTGGAGATCTTGGGACAGGGGGATACGCAGTATTTT. Encoded protein: CASSLEILGQGDTQYF.

The rearrangement uses TRBV7-9 and TRBJ2-7, with TRBD2 matching 14 bases. The V gene end was trimmed by 4 bases and the J gene end by 5 bases; junction bases not matched to a gene: 13. Germline CDR1 is SEHNR and CDR2 is FQNEAQ (reference sequence). This CDR3 contains 18 residues. The CDR3 protein is CASSSDGTSGSRFDEQYF. DNA for the CDR3: TGTGCCAGCAGCTCGGATGGGACTAGCGGGAGTAGGTTCGACGAGCAGTACTTC.

The chain has TRBV10-3 and TRBJ1-1; 7 bases line up with TRBD1. V was clipped by 3 bases and J by 1 base; unmatched bases: 2. Germline lookup yields CDR1 ENHRY and CDR2 SYGVKD. The CDR3 spans 14 residues. CDR3 bases: TGTGCCATCAGTGAAAACAGGGGGAACACTGAAGCTTTCTTT. Its translation: CAISENRGNTEAFF.

This clone was seen just once. The rearrangement uses TRBV18 and TRBJ2-1; D gene ambiguous. Germline CDR1 and CDR2: KGHSH and LQKENI. The CDR3 is 17 amino acids. Trimming stripped 2 bases from V and 2 bases from J, with 16 bases between. CDR3 DNA: TGTGCCAGCTCACCATTACCCCCCAAGCCACCCTACAATGAGCAGTTCTTC. It yields the protein CASSPLPPKPPYNEQFF.

The rearrangement uses TRBV11-2 and TRBJ2-3, with 8 positions matching TRBD2. The CDR3 runs to 15 residues. Germline V gene lookup returns CDR1 SGHAT and CDR2 FQNNGV. J lost 0 bases, V lost 3 bases, and 2 bases had no gene match. The CDR3 DNA reads TGTGCCAGCAGCTTTAGCGGGGCTAGCACAGATACGCAGTATTTT. This sequence encodes CASSFSGASTDTQYF. Together with reference TRBV11-2 and TRBJ2-3, the CDR3 gives the full variable domain: EAGVAQSPRYKIIEKRQSVAFWCNPISGHATLYWYQQILGQGPKLLIQFQNNGVVDDSQLPKDRFSAERLKGVDSTLKIQPAKLEDSAVYLCASSFSGASTDTQYFGPGTRLTVL.

This sequence joins TRBV27 and TRBJ1-2; D possibly corresponds to TRBD1 (5 bases). The germline V and J ends were trimmed by 2 bases and 8 bases, with 15 bases remaining between them. The CDR3 loop spans 14 amino acids. Germline assignment: CDR1 MNHEY and CDR2 SMNVEV (reference sequence). Here the CDR3 DNA reads TGTGCCAGCAGTTTAGGGGCAGCCGGGGGGGGCTACACCTTC. As protein: CASSLGAAGGGYTF.

This clone was seen just once. The chain couples TRBV6-1 to TRBJ2-3; D remains unclear. The germline V gene has CDR1 MNHNS and CDR2 SASEGT. Trimming cost V 3 bases and J 5 bases, with 15 bases left between them. The CDR3 extends over 15 amino acids. In DNA, the CDR3 is TGTGCCAGCAGTGAGGAGATATGGAATAGAGATACGCAGTATTTT. This gives the protein CASSEEIWNRDTQYF.

V usage is TRBV10-2 and J usage is TRBJ2-3, with 7 bases fitting TRBD2. The germline gives CDR1 WSHSY, CDR2 SAAADI. V shed 6 bases, J shed 6 bases, and the junction held 9 bases outside the gene matches. The CDR3 loop spans 14 amino acids. CDR3 in amino acids: CASSRDYAPDTQYF. In nucleotides, the CDR3 is TGCGCCAGCAGCCGGGACTATGCCCCTGATACGCAGTATTTT.

The chain has TRBV19 and TRBJ1-1; no clear D. The V gene lost 7 bases and the J gene lost 7 bases, with 13 bases spanning the gap. Germline assignment: CDR1 LNHDA and CDR2 SQIVND (reference sequence). This CDR3 has 12 amino acids. CDR3 sequence: CASKASPIEAFF. The CDR3 DNA is TGTGCCAGTAAAGCCTCTCCCATTGAAGCTTTCTTT.

The rearrangement joins TRBV5-1 to TRBJ2-1; 12 bases line up with TRBD2. CDR3 size: 15 residues. Germline V gene data show CDR1 as SGHRS and CDR2 as YFSETQ. The V and J ends lost 3 bases and 5 bases, in that order; junction bases with no gene match: 3. CDR3 region: CASSSGLAGHNEQFF. As DNA, the CDR3 is TGCGCCAGCAGCTCGGGACTAGCGGGCCACAATGAGCAGTTCTTC.

The chain combines TRBV6-5 with TRBJ1-5; 7 nucleotides align to TRBD1. The CDR3 has 14 amino acids. The V gene end was trimmed by 5 bases and the J gene end by 2 bases; junction bases not matched to a gene: 3. CDR1 is MNHEY and CDR2 is SVGAGI in the germline V gene. CDR3 in amino acids: CASSPTGGNQPQHF. The CDR3 DNA is TGTGCCAGCAGTCCCACAGGGGGCAATCAGCCCCAGCATTTT.

The chain couples TRBV7-9 to TRBJ2-1, with D unclear. Trimming took off 2 bases at V and 4 bases at J, with 21 bases between the two ends. This CDR3 comprises 18 residues. Per germline, CDR1 SEHNR and CDR2 FQNEAQ (reference sequence). CDR3 sequence: CASSLWEKTTGWYNEQFF. The CDR3 nucleotides are TGTGCCAGCAGCTTATGGGAAAAGACGACGGGTTGGTACAATGAGCAGTTCTTC.

V gene TRBV19 combines with J gene TRBJ1-2; perhaps TRBD1 as D (6 bases). The CDR3 spans 15 residues. CDR1 and CDR2 from the germline V gene are LNHDA and SQIVND (reference sequence). V lost 6 bases to trimming and J lost 8 bases, with 22 bases between them. CDR3 loop: CASSNSLTGLLGYTF. CDR3 nucleotides: TGTGCCAGTAGCAACTCTTTGACAGGCCTCTTAGGCTACACCTTC. The full variable domain, in which reference TRBV19 and TRBJ1-2 provide the parts outside the CDR3, is DGGITQSPKYLFRKEGQNVTLSCEQNLNHDAMYWYRQDPGQGLRLIYYSQIVNDFQKGDIAEGYSVSREKKESFPLTVTSAQKNPTAFYLCASSNSLTGLLGYTFGSGTRLTVV.

The rearrangement links TRBV25-1 to TRBJ1-5, with D possibly matching TRBD1 (5 bases). This CDR3 has 14 amino acids. Trimming cost V 6 bases and J 4 bases, with 13 bases left between them. Per the germline V gene, CDR1 is MGHDK and CDR2 is SYGVNS. The CDR3 is CASSAGTSNQPQHF. In DNA form, the CDR3 reads TGTGCCAGCAGCGCCGGGACTTCGAATCAGCCCCAGCATTTT.

This chain connects TRBV7-7 to TRBJ2-3, with TRBD1 matching over 10 bases. CDR1 and CDR2 (germline): SSHAT, FNYEAQ (reference sequence). The CDR3 covers 15 residues. The V segment lost 5 bases and the J segment 6 bases; nucleotides outside the gene matches: 8. The CDR3 sequence is CASSRGTGESDTQYF. For the CDR3, the DNA is TGTGCCAGCAGCCGGGGGACAGGGGAATCCGATACGCAGTATTTT.

Worth noting for this clone: Other DNA sequences in this specimen translate into the identical CDR3. The V call is TRBV5-1, the J call TRBJ2-1, with 11 bases aligning to TRBD2. J lost 1 base, V lost 0 bases, and 0 bases had no gene match. Germline V gene lookup returns CDR1 SGHRS and CDR2 YFSETQ. This CDR3 comprises 16 residues. Written as DNA, the CDR3 is TGCGCCAGCAGCTTGGGACTAGCGGGATCCTACAATGAGCAGTTCTTC. This codes for CASSLGLAGSYNEQFF.

The chain recombines TRBV13 with TRBJ2-2; TRBD2 aligns across 13 bases. Germline V lookup: CDR1 PRHDT, CDR2 FYEKMQ (reference sequence). This CDR3 comprises 16 residues. J lost 5 bases, V lost 5 bases, and 5 bases had no gene match. CDR3 nucleotide sequence: TGTGCCAGCAGCCCGACTAGCGGGAGGTTTACCGGGGAGCTGTTTTTT. Translating gives CASSPTSGRFTGELFF.

This rearrangement joins TRBV28 to TRBJ2-1, with TRBD1 as a possible D gene (6 bases). V was shortened by 3 bases and J by 2 bases, with 14 bases between the two germline ends. CDR3 length: 16 residues. Germline CDR1 MDHEN, CDR2 SYDVKM. The CDR3 nucleotides read TGTGCCAGCAGTTTGCCCCAGGGGTTCGCCTACAATGAGCAGTTCTTC. As protein: CASSLPQGFAYNEQFF.

The genes are TRBV21-1 and TRBJ1-5; the table names TRBD1, a call not compared with the DNA. TRBV21-1 is flagged as a pseudogene. The CDR3 spans 15 residues. CDR3 nucleotides: TGTGCCAGCAGCATCCCCCGGGACAATTATCAGCCCCAGCATTTT. This codes for CASSIPRDNYQPQHF.

CDR3 protein: CASSGGRGSNEQFF. The DNA for the CDR3 is TGTGCCAGCAGTGGGGGGAGAGGGTCCAATGAGCAGTTCTTC. V usage is TRBV2 and J usage is TRBJ2-1, with D possibly being TRBD1 or TRBD2 (5 bases each). Between the trimmed V and J ends, which lost 4 bases and 6 bases, there was a span of 13 bases. Germline values: CDR1 SNHLY, CDR2 FYNNEI. This CDR3 region has 14 residues.

This chain connects TRBV28 to TRBJ2-2, with 11 bases fitting TRBD2. The CDR3 is made up of 17 amino acids. Germline lookup yields CDR1 MDHEN and CDR2 SYDVKM. Trimming at V came to 7 bases and at J to 4 bases, leaving 11 bases not matched to a gene. CDR3 amino acids: CASTLLAGEYGTGELFF. In nucleotides, the CDR3 is TGTGCCAGCACCCTACTAGCGGGAGAGTATGGCACCGGGGAGCTGTTTTTT.

The CDR3 spells CASSSVQGFGSYEQYF. The CDR3 nucleotides are TGTGCCAGCAGCTCGGTTCAGGGATTCGGCTCCTACGAGCAGTACTTC. This chain joins TRBV7-9 and TRBJ2-7; D might be TRBD1 (5 bases). V was pared by 4 bases and J by 0 bases, with 16 bases between. CDR1 is SEHNR and CDR2 is FQNEAQ in the germline V gene (reference sequence). This CDR3 is built from 16 residues. Using reference TRBV7-9 and TRBJ2-7 for the parts outside the CDR3, the full variable domain is DTGVSQNPRHKITKRGQNVTFRCDPISEHNRLYWYRQTLGQGPEFLTYFQNEAQLEKSRLLSDRFSAERPKGSFSTLEIQRTEQGDSAMYLCASSSVQGFGSYEQYFGPGTRLTVT.

In DNA, the CDR3 is TGTGCCAGCAGCTCGAGGCTCACGGATACGCAGTATTTT. This translates into CASSSRLTDTQYF. The rearrangement links TRBV7-6 to TRBJ2-3; D gene ambiguous. Trimming stripped 4 bases from V and 6 bases from J, with 11 bases between. Germline-derived CDR1 and CDR2 are SGHVS and FNYEAQ. There are 13 residues in the CDR3.

The V and J genes are TRBV28 and TRBJ2-1, with D possibly matching TRBD1 (5 bases). Germline values: CDR1 MDHEN, CDR2 SYDVKM. Trimming took 5 bases from V and 8 from J, leaving 16 bases between them. The CDR3 has 14 residues. The DNA for the CDR3 is TGTGCCAGCAGTCATAGGACAAGTTTGGATGAGCAGTTCTTC. Translating gives CASSHRTSLDEQFF.

This clone was seen only once. The chain uses TRBV19 and TRBJ1-2; D unresolved. Germline V CDR1 and CDR2: LNHDA, SQIVND (reference sequence). The CDR3 consists of 13 residues. V lost 1 base, J lost 6 bases, and 9 bases lay in between. CDR3 sequence (DNA): TGTGCCAGTAGTATAGGGGCCAGAGATGGCTACACCTTC. Its protein is CASSIGARDGYTF.